This entry describes one T cell receptor beta chain. Trimming took off 6 bases at V and 11 bases at J, with 15 bases between the two ends. The CDR3 runs to 12 residues. The TCR beta repertoire was assessed by survey-level immunoSEQ sequencing. Generated by immunoSEQ multiplex PCR, the TCRdb table keeps only in-frame clones and is missing some. The data show 55,000 to 70,000 clones, 80% to 95% seen once. The source material was PBMCs. J is TRBJ2-3 and V is TRBV12-3 or TRBV12-4; D is ambiguous. The sequence was collected from a man in his forties with rheumatoid arthritis. CDR3 sequence: CASSHDRGRQYF. The CDR3 nucleotides read TGTGCCAGCAGCCATGACCGAGGACGGCAGTATTTT.